These T cell receptor beta chains were read from a single sample in a study of Ad26.COV2.S vaccination and SARS-CoV-2 variants. The method was immunoSEQ multiplex PCR; TCRdb's version includes in-frame clones alone and lacks a portion of them. The table has about 320,000 clones, roughly 84% seen once; the top ten hold less than 2%. The sample in question was peripheral blood, obtained in a trial of Ad26.COV2.S vaccine versus placebo. The receptors shown here come from a person aged 18-60 years who received the Ad26.COV2.S COVID-19 vaccine or a placebo. The CDR3 runs from the conserved cysteine through the conserved F or W. D genes are given only for firm matches. Clone size, where shown, is once, few, many, or a class for clones that have expanded.

abundance: NA
d_gene: TRBD1
j_gene: TRBJ1-4
v_gene: TRBV6-6
CDR3nt: TGTGCCAGCAGCCAATCGGACAGGGGGGATGAAAAACTGTTTTTT
CDR3aa: CASSQSDRGDEKLFF

abundance: NA
d_gene: TRBD1
j_gene: TRBJ1-2
v_gene: TRBV6-6
CDR3nt: TGTGCCAGCAGTCCTCCGCTCGGGGACAGGGAGAACTATGGCTACACCTTC
CDR3aa: CASSPPLGDRENYGYTF

abundance: NA
d_gene: NA
j_gene: TRBJ2-7
v_gene: TRBV6-2/TRBV6-3
CDR3nt: TGTGCCAGCAGTTTGGCAGAATACGAGCAGTACTTC
CDR3aa: CASSLAEYEQYF

abundance: NA
d_gene: TRBD1
j_gene: TRBJ1-1
v_gene: TRBV6-2/TRBV6-3
CDR3nt: TGTGCCAGCAGCCGTGACAGGGAAAGAAGGAACACTGAAGCTTTCTTT
CDR3aa: CASSRDRERRNTEAFF

abundance: once
d_gene: NA
j_gene: TRBJ1-3
v_gene: TRBV11-2
CDR3nt: TGTGCCAGCAGTTACGACCCAGGGAGGGTAGGAAACACCATATATTTT
CDR3aa: CASSYDPGRVGNTIYF

abundance: NA
d_gene: TRBD1
j_gene: TRBJ1-1
v_gene: TRBV2
CDR3nt: TGTGCCAGCAGTGAACGAAGGACAGGGGGCGCGAGGTGGAACACTGAAGCTTTCTTT
CDR3aa: CASSERRTGGARWNTEAFF

abundance: NA
d_gene: NA
j_gene: TRBJ2-2
v_gene: TRBV11-2
CDR3nt: TGTGCCAGCAGCTTAGGAGACACCACCGGGGAGCTGTTTTTT
CDR3aa: CASSLGDTTGELFF

abundance: NA
d_gene: NA
j_gene: TRBJ1-2
v_gene: TRBV6-5
CDR3nt: TGTGCCAGCAGTTTGGACAGCGGTCCCTATGGCTACACCTTC
CDR3aa: CASSLDSGPYGYTF

abundance: NA
d_gene: TRBD2
j_gene: TRBJ2-3
v_gene: TRBV7-2
CDR3nt: TGTGCCAGCAGCTTGGGGACTAGTCCAGATACGCAGTATTTT
CDR3aa: CASSLGTSPDTQYF

abundance: few
d_gene: NA
j_gene: TRBJ2-7
v_gene: TRBV5-8
CDR3nt: TGTGCCAGCAGCTTATCGGGCCATATCGGCTCCGAGCAGTACTTC
CDR3aa: CASSLSGHIGSEQYF

abundance: few
d_gene: NA
j_gene: TRBJ1-4
v_gene: TRBV6-5
CDR3nt: TGTGCCAGCAGACGAACTTGGGCAACTAATGAAAAACTGTTTTTT
CDR3aa: CASRRTWATNEKLFF

abundance: NA
d_gene: NA
j_gene: TRBJ2-1
v_gene: TRBV7-9
CDR3nt: TGTGCCAGCAGCCCCCAAAGGGCAGTTTGGCCGGGGCAGTTCTTC
CDR3aa: CASSPQRAVWPGQFF

abundance: NA
d_gene: NA
j_gene: TRBJ2-5
v_gene: TRBV20-1
CDR3nt: TGCAGTGCTAGGCTGGGAGAGACCCAGTACTTC
CDR3aa: CSARLGETQYF

abundance: NA
d_gene: NA
j_gene: TRBJ2-1
v_gene: TRBV7-2
CDR3nt: TGTGCCAGCAGCTTAGAGGAGGGGGGATGGGTTAGCGAGCAGTTCTTC
CDR3aa: CASSLEEGGWVSEQFF

abundance: few
d_gene: NA
j_gene: TRBJ1-5
v_gene: TRBV7-2
CDR3nt: TGTGCCAGCAGCAGGGACTCTAGCAATCAGCCCCAGCATTTT
CDR3aa: CASSRDSSNQPQHF

abundance: NA
d_gene: NA
j_gene: TRBJ1-1
v_gene: TRBV5-1
CDR3nt: TGCGCCAGCACGCCCGTAGGCGGGGGGAACACTGAAGCTTTCTTT
CDR3aa: CASTPVGGGNTEAFF

abundance: NA
d_gene: TRBD2
j_gene: TRBJ2-7
v_gene: TRBV7-9
CDR3nt: TGTGCCAGCAGCTTAGGGCTAGCGGGTCCCTACGAGCAGTACTTC
CDR3aa: CASSLGLAGPYEQYF

abundance: few
d_gene: NA
j_gene: TRBJ1-2
v_gene: TRBV6-5
CDR3nt: TGTGCCAGCAGTATCCGGGAGAACTATGGCTACACCTTC
CDR3aa: CASSIRENYGYTF

abundance: NA
d_gene: NA
j_gene: TRBJ1-1
v_gene: TRBV9
CDR3nt: TGTGCCAGCAGCGTAGGGGCAGGGGTTATGAACACTGAAGCTTTCTTT
CDR3aa: CASSVGAGVMNTEAFF

abundance: NA
d_gene: NA
j_gene: TRBJ1-4
v_gene: TRBV5-6
CDR3nt: TGTGCCAGCAGCTACCGAGACTTTAATGAAAAACTGTTTTTT
CDR3aa: CASSYRDFNEKLFF

abundance: NA
d_gene: NA
j_gene: TRBJ2-3
v_gene: TRBV9
CDR3nt: TGTGCCAGCAGCGTCCAAATACAGGGATCAGGAGATACGCAGTATTTT
CDR3aa: CASSVQIQGSGDTQYF

abundance: NA
d_gene: NA
j_gene: TRBJ1-2
v_gene: TRBV7-2
CDR3nt: TGTGCCAGCAGCCAACAGGGTAGGGACTATGGCTACACCTTC
CDR3aa: CASSQQGRDYGYTF

abundance: NA
d_gene: NA
j_gene: TRBJ1-5
v_gene: TRBV6-2/TRBV6-3
CDR3nt: TGTGCCAGCAGTGAGGACCGCTATCAGGCCAATCAGCCCCAGCATTTT
CDR3aa: CASSEDRYQANQPQHF

abundance: NA
d_gene: NA
j_gene: TRBJ1-1
v_gene: TRBV3-1/TRBV3-2
CDR3nt: TGTGCCAGCAGCCAAGAGGGGGGGAACACTGAAGCTTTCTTT
CDR3aa: CASSQEGGNTEAFF

abundance: NA
d_gene: NA
j_gene: TRBJ1-2
v_gene: TRBV30
CDR3nt: TGTGCCCGGGACGAAGCCATCCATGGCTACACCTTC
CDR3aa: CARDEAIHGYTF

abundance: NA
d_gene: TRBD1
j_gene: TRBJ1-1
v_gene: TRBV19
CDR3nt: TGTGCCAGTACCCATGACAGGGCGGTCACTGAAGCTTTCTTT
CDR3aa: CASTHDRAVTEAFF

abundance: NA
d_gene: NA
j_gene: TRBJ2-2
v_gene: TRBV15
CDR3nt: TGTGCCACCACACCTAGTCCCCAAGGGGAGCTGTTTTTT
CDR3aa: CATTPSPQGELFF

abundance: few
d_gene: NA
j_gene: TRBJ1-1
v_gene: TRBV5-6
CDR3nt: TGTGCCAGCAGCTTGGGTGGTTGGGGGGACACTGAAGCTTTCTTT
CDR3aa: CASSLGGWGDTEAFF

abundance: NA
d_gene: NA
j_gene: TRBJ2-5
v_gene: TRBV5-4
CDR3nt: TGTGCCAGCAGCTTCGATCCGGACAGTGAAGAGACCCAGTACTTC
CDR3aa: CASSFDPDSEETQYF

abundance: NA
d_gene: NA
j_gene: TRBJ1-4
v_gene: TRBV5-1
CDR3nt: TGCGCCAGCAGCTTCGGTTCCGCAACTAATGAAAAACTGTTTTTT
CDR3aa: CASSFGSATNEKLFF

abundance: NA
d_gene: NA
j_gene: TRBJ2-7
v_gene: TRBV20-1
CDR3nt: TGCAGTGCTGGAGAATACGAGCAGTACTTC
CDR3aa: CSAGEYEQYF

abundance: once
d_gene: NA
j_gene: TRBJ1-4
v_gene: TRBV30
CDR3nt: TGTGCCTGGAGTGTACTAGGGGGATTCCGGGCAACTAATGAAAAACTGTTTTTT
CDR3aa: CAWSVLGGFRATNEKLFF

abundance: NA
d_gene: NA
j_gene: TRBJ2-1
v_gene: TRBV6-5
CDR3nt: TGTGCCAGCACGACAGATCTCTACAATGAGCAGTTCTTC
CDR3aa: CASTTDLYNEQFF

abundance: few
d_gene: NA
j_gene: TRBJ1-5
v_gene: TRBV7-9
CDR3nt: TGTGCCAGCAGCTTAGGTGAAGGGTCAGAGCATTTT
CDR3aa: CASSLGEGSEHF

abundance: NA
d_gene: NA
j_gene: TRBJ1-1
v_gene: TRBV6-5
CDR3nt: TGTGCCAGCAGTTCCCCGGGGGGAGGCACTGAAGCTTTCTTT
CDR3aa: CASSSPGGGTEAFF

abundance: NA
d_gene: TRBD2
j_gene: TRBJ2-3
v_gene: TRBV10-2
CDR3nt: TGCGCCAGCAACCGCGATAGCGGGGGGGCCACAGATACGCAGTATTTT
CDR3aa: CASNRDSGGATDTQYF

abundance: NA
d_gene: NA
j_gene: TRBJ1-5
v_gene: TRBV11-2
CDR3nt: TGTGCCAGCAGCTTAGAGTACAACCGACCCCAGCATTTT
CDR3aa: CASSLEYNRPQHF

abundance: NA
d_gene: NA
j_gene: TRBJ2-1
v_gene: TRBV2
CDR3nt: TGTGCCAGCCAACTAGAACTAGGTATGAAATTCTTC
CDR3aa: CASQLELGMKFF

abundance: NA
d_gene: NA
j_gene: TRBJ2-1
v_gene: TRBV9
CDR3nt: TGTGCCAGCAGCACCAATGGCAATGAGCAGTTCTTC
CDR3aa: CASSTNGNEQFF

abundance: NA
d_gene: NA
j_gene: TRBJ2-3
v_gene: TRBV6-1
CDR3nt: TGTGCCAGCAGTTCCAGGGATACGCAGTATTTT
CDR3aa: CASSSRDTQYF

abundance: NA
d_gene: NA
j_gene: TRBJ1-1
v_gene: TRBV14
CDR3nt: TGTGCCAGCAGCCAAGATCGGGGGCTCGCTGAAGCTTTCTTT
CDR3aa: CASSQDRGLAEAFF

abundance: NA
d_gene: NA
j_gene: TRBJ2-7
v_gene: TRBV6-5
CDR3nt: TGTGCCAGCAGTTACCGACCCCAGTGGCCTCCCTACGAGCAGTACTTC
CDR3aa: CASSYRPQWPPYEQYF

abundance: NA
d_gene: TRBD2
j_gene: TRBJ2-7
v_gene: TRBV3-1/TRBV3-2
CDR3nt: TGTGCCAGCGCCTTGAGGGGAGCGGGGGGTTTCGGCGAGCAGTACTTC
CDR3aa: CASALRGAGGFGEQYF

abundance: NA
d_gene: NA
j_gene: TRBJ2-5
v_gene: TRBV7-2
CDR3nt: TGTGCCAGCAGCTTAGCTGGATTACAAGAGACCCAGTACTTC
CDR3aa: CASSLAGLQETQYF

abundance: NA
d_gene: TRBD2
j_gene: TRBJ2-1
v_gene: TRBV2
CDR3nt: TGTGCCAGCAGTGAAGCCAAGGCTAGCGGGGTTAATGAGCAGTTCTTC
CDR3aa: CASSEAKASGVNEQFF

abundance: NA
d_gene: NA
j_gene: TRBJ1-5
v_gene: TRBV5-1
CDR3nt: TGCGCCAGCAGCTTGGACGGAGGACCCAATCAGCCCCAGCATTTT
CDR3aa: CASSLDGGPNQPQHF

abundance: NA
d_gene: NA
j_gene: TRBJ2-1
v_gene: TRBV30
CDR3nt: TGTGCCTGGAGTCCCCGCATAAGGGGTGAGCAGTTCTTC
CDR3aa: CAWSPRIRGEQFF

abundance: NA
d_gene: TRBD1
j_gene: TRBJ1-1
v_gene: TRBV29-1
CDR3nt: TGCAGCGTTGCCCAGGGGGGCACTGAAGCTTTCTTT
CDR3aa: CSVAQGGTEAFF

abundance: NA
d_gene: NA
j_gene: TRBJ1-2
v_gene: TRBV9
CDR3nt: TGTGCCAGCAGCACCAGCTGGGGGATCACCTTC
CDR3aa: CASSTSWGITF

abundance: NA
d_gene: NA
j_gene: TRBJ2-1
v_gene: TRBV7-3
CDR3nt: TGTGCCAGCAGCTTAAACCCGGTGGGGGACAATGAGCAGTTCTTC
CDR3aa: CASSLNPVGDNEQFF

abundance: NA
d_gene: TRBD1
j_gene: TRBJ2-5
v_gene: TRBV30
CDR3nt: TGTGCCTGCAACCGACAGGGGGTCCAAGAGACCCAGTACTTC
CDR3aa: CACNRQGVQETQYF

abundance: NA
d_gene: NA
j_gene: TRBJ2-5
v_gene: TRBV5-6
CDR3nt: TGTGCCAGCAGCTTGATCCTTGGGGGCCAAGAGACCCAGTACTTC
CDR3aa: CASSLILGGQETQYF

abundance: NA
d_gene: NA
j_gene: TRBJ1-2
v_gene: TRBV9
CDR3nt: TGTGCCAGCAGCGTTCGGGACACCGGCCCTCCTACCGAGAACTATGGCTACACCTTC
CDR3aa: CASSVRDTGPPTENYGYTF

abundance: NA
d_gene: NA
j_gene: TRBJ1-6
v_gene: TRBV6-6
CDR3nt: TGTGCCAGCAGTTACGGGGTGAGGGCAAATTCACCCCTCCACTTT
CDR3aa: CASSYGVRANSPLHF

abundance: NA
d_gene: NA
j_gene: TRBJ1-1
v_gene: TRBV15
CDR3nt: TGTGCCACCAGTAGAGCACCCGAGGCTGAAGCTTTCTTT
CDR3aa: CATSRAPEAEAFF

abundance: once
d_gene: TRBD1
j_gene: TRBJ2-5
v_gene: TRBV27
CDR3nt: TGTGCCAGCAGTTTCCGGGACAGCCTACAAGAGACCCAGTACTTC
CDR3aa: CASSFRDSLQETQYF

abundance: NA
d_gene: NA
j_gene: TRBJ2-3
v_gene: TRBV7-9
CDR3nt: TGTGCCAGCGGCGTCCTGGGGGGCACAGATACGCAGTATTTT
CDR3aa: CASGVLGGTDTQYF

abundance: NA
d_gene: NA
j_gene: TRBJ2-5
v_gene: TRBV11-2
CDR3nt: TGTGCCAGCAGCTTAGGCTTTGGGCAGGTGAAAGAGACCCAGTACTTC
CDR3aa: CASSLGFGQVKETQYF

abundance: NA
d_gene: NA
j_gene: TRBJ1-1
v_gene: TRBV5-8
CDR3nt: TGTGCCAGCAGCTTGTACAGTGAAGCTTTCTTT
CDR3aa: CASSLYSEAFF